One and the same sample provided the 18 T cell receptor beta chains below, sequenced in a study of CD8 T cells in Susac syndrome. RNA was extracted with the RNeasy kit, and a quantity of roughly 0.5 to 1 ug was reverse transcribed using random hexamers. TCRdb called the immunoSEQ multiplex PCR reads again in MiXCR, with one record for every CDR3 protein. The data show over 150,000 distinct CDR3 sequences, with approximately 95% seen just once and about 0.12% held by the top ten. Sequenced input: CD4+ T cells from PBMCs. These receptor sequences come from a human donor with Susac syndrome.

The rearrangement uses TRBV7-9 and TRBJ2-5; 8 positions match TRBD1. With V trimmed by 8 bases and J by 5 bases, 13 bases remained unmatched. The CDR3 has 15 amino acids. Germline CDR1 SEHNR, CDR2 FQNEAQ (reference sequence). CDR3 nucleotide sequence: TGTGCCAGCGTCGGGACAGGAGGCGTGTTGGAGACCCAGTACTTC. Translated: CASVGTGGVLETQYF.

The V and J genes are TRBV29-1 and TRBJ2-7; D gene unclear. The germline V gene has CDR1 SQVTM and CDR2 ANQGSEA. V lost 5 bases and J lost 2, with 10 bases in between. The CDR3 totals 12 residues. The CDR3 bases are TGCAGCGTTCGTCCAGGCGCCTACGAGCAGTACTTC. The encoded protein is CSVRPGAYEQYF.

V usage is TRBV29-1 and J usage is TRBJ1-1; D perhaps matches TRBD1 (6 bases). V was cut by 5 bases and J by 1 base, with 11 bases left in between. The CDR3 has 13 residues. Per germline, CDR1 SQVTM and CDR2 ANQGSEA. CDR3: CSVKGQQNTEAFF. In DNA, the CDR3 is TGCAGCGTTAAAGGACAGCAGAACACTGAAGCTTTCTTT.

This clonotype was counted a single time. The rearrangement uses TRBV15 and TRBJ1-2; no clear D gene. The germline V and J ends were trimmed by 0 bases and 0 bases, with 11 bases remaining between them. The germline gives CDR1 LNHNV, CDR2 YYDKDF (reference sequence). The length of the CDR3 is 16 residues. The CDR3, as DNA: TGTGCCACCAGCAGAGATCTACGGGTTACTAACTATGGCTACACCTTC. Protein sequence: CATSRDLRVTNYGYTF.

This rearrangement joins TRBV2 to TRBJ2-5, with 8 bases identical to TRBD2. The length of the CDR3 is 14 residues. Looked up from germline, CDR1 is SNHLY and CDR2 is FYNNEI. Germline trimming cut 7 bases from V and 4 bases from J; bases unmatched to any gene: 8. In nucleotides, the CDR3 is TGTGCCAGCACCAGGGACGGGAGGGCAGAGACCCAGTACTTC. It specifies CASTRDGRAETQYF.

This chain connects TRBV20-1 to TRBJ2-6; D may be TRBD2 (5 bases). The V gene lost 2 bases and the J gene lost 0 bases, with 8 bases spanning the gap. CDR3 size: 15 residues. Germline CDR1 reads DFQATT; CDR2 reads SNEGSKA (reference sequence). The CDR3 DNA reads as TGCAGTGCTAGAAAACGGGACTCTGGGGCCAACGTCCTGACTTTC. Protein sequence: CSARKRDSGANVLTF.

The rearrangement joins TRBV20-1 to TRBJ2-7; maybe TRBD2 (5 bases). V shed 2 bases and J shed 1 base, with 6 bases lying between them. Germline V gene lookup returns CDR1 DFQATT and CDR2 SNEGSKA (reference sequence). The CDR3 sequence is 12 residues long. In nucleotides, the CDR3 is TGCAGTGCTAGACTAGCATCCTACGAGCAGTACTTC. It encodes CSARLASYEQYF.

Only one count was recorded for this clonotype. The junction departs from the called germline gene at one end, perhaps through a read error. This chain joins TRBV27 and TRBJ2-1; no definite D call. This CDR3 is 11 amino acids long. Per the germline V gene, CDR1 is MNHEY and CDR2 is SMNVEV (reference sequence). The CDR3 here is CAGSLLGEQFF. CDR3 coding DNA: TGTGCCGGCAGCCTCCTGGGAGAGCAGTTCTTC.

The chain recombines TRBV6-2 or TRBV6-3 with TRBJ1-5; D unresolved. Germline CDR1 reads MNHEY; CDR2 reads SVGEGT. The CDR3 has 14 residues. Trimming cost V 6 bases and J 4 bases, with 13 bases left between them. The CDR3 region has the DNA TGTGCCAGCAGACTGGATCCTAGTAATCAGCCCCAGCATTTT. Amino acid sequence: CASRLDPSNQPQHF.

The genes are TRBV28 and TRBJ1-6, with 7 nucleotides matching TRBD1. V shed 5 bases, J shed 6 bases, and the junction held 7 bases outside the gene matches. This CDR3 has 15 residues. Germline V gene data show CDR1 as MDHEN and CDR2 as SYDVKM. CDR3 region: CASSAQTGFNSPLHF. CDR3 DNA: TGTGCCAGCAGTGCTCAGACAGGGTTTAATTCACCCCTCCACTTT.

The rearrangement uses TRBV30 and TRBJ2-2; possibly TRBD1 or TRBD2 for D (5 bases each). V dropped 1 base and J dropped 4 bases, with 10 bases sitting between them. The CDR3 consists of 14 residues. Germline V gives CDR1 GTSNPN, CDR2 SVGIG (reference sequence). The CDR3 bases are TGTGCCTGGAGTGAGCGGACATTCACCGGGGAGCTGTTTTTT. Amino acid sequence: CAWSERTFTGELFF.

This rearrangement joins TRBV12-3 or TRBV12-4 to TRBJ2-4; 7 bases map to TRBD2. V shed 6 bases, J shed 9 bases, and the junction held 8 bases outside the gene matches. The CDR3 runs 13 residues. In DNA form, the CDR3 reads TGTGCCAGCAGGACTCGGGGGGTGGGCATTCAGTACTTC. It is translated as CASRTRGVGIQYF.

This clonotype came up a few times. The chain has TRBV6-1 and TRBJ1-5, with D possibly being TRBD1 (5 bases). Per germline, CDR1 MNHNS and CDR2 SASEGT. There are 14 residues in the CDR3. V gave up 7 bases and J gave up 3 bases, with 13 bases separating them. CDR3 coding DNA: TGTGCCAGCACCTCCAAACAGGCCAATCAGCCCCAGCATTTT. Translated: CASTSKQANQPQHF.

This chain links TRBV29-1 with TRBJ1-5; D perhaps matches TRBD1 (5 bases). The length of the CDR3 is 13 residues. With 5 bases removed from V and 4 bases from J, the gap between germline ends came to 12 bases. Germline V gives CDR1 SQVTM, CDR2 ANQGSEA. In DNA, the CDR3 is TGCAGCGTTAGGGACGGAGGAAATCAGCCCCAGCATTTT. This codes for CSVRDGGNQPQHF. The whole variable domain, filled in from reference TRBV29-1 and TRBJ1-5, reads SAVISQKPSRDICQRGTSLTIQCQVDSQVTMMFWYRQQPGQSLTLIATANQGSEATYESGFVIDKFPISRPNLTFSTLTVSNMSPEDSSIYLCSVRDGGNQPQHFGDGTRLSIL.

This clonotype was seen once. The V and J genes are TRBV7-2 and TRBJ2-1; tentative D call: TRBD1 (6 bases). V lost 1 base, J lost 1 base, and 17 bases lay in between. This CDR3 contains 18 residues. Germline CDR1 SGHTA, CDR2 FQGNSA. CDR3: CASSLGAHRVSSYNEQFF. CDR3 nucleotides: TGTGCCAGCAGCTTAGGCGCCCACAGGGTGTCGTCCTACAATGAGCAGTTCTTC.

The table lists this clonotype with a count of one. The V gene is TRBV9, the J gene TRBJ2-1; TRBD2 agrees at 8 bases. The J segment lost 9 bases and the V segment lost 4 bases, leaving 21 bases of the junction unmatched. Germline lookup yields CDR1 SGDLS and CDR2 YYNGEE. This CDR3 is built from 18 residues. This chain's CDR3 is CASSHSKEGTRGTTEQFF. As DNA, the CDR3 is TGTGCCAGCAGCCATTCAAAGGAGGGGACTAGGGGGACCACTGAGCAGTTCTTC.

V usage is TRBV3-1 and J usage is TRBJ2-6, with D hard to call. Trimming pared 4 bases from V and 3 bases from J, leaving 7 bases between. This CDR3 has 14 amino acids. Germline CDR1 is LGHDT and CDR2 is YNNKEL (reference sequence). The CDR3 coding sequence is TGTGCCAGCAGCCCAAGGGTTGGGGCCAACGTCCTGACTTTC. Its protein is CASSPRVGANVLTF. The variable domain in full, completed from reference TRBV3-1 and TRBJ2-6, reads DTAVSQTPKYLVTQMGNDKSIKCEQNLGHDTMYWYKQDSKKFLKIMFSYNNKELIINETVPNRFSPKSPDKAHLNLHINSLELGDSAVYFCASSPRVGANVLTFGAGSRLTVL.

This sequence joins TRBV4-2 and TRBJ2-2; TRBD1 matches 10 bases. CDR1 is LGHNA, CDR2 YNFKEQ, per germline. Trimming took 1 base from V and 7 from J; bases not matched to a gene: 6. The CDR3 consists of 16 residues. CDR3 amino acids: CASSQAGTGVDGELFF. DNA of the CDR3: TGTGCCAGCAGCCAAGCCGGGACAGGGGTCGACGGGGAGCTGTTTTTT.